The table lists the clone carrying this TCR beta chain with a count of one. What it binds is not known. Clones were read by immunoSEQ multiplex PCR, and TCRdb kept only the in-frame ones, dropping some. The data hold 100,000 or so clones, with about 91% observed a single time. The data were obtained in a study of siplizumab effects on memory and regulatory T cells. Study conclusions and caveats: It seemed that naive T cells were more diverse than memory cells and were major contributors to the alloresponse.

V was pared by 5 bases and J by 6 bases, with 13 bases of the junction left unmatched. The germline CDR1 and CDR2 sequences are SGHTA and FQGNSA. This CDR3 region has 16 residues. The chain uses TRBV7-2 and TRBJ1-2; 9 nucleotides agree with TRBD1. The TCR originated in a human donor in good health. What was sequenced was CD4+ T cells sorted from blood. This CDR3 is CASSAIPGQGDDGYTF. The CDR3 DNA sequence: TGTGCCAGCAGCGCAATCCCGGGACAGGGAGATGATGGCTACACCTTC.